The 21 T cell receptor beta chains in this list originate from one sample, sequenced in a study of radiation and T cells in renal cell carcinoma. Noted treatment: treatment-naive control, cytoreductive nephrectomy. Data came from immunoSEQ multiplex PCR; TCRdb stores just in-frame clones and leaves some out. This sample carries over 10,000 clones, less than 75% of them seen once, and the ten largest clones take roughly 19%. The specimen comprised tumor tissue, sampled from a patient whose treatment was nephrectomy without radiotherapy. The receptors come from a woman older than 75 with renal cell carcinoma.

Relative to its sample, this clone is medium-sized (0.01 to 0.1%). The chain links TRBV10-1 to TRBJ2-3, with TRBD2 identical over 14 bases. J gave up 5 bases and V 4 bases, and 5 bases lay outside the gene matches. The CDR3 totals 16 residues. Germline V gives CDR1 WNHNN, CDR2 SYGVQD (reference sequence). For the CDR3, the DNA is TGCGCCAGCAGTGTGGGACTAGCGGGGGAGCGAGATACGCAGTATTTT. This encodes CASSVGLAGERDTQYF.

The sample holds a few counts of this clone. The chain employs TRBV5-4 and TRBJ1-1; weak D call: TRBD1 (5 bases). CDR1 and CDR2 from the germline V gene are SGHNT and YYREEE (reference sequence). The CDR3 loop spans 13 amino acids. V was clipped by 4 bases and J by 5 bases, with 12 bases between them. This chain's CDR3 is CASSRGRRTEAFF. The CDR3 nucleotides read TGTGCCAGCAGCCGGGGCCGGAGGACTGAAGCTTTCTTT.

V and J are TRBV10-3 and TRBJ1-1; 7 bases are a match to TRBD1. The J segment lost 11 bases and the V segment lost 7 bases, leaving 7 bases of the junction unmatched. The CDR3 totals 11 residues. Germline V gives CDR1 ENHRY, CDR2 SYGVKD. CDR3 region: CAIKVQGQAFF. CDR3 sequence (DNA): TGTGCCATCAAAGTACAGGGGCAGGCTTTCTTT.

J is TRBJ1-4 and V is TRBV5-8; 9 nucleotides agree with TRBD1. The germline gives CDR1 SGHTS, CDR2 YDEGEE. V was clipped by 1 base and J by 6 bases; unmatched bases: 4. The CDR3 length is 15 residues. The CDR3 region has the DNA TGTGCCAGCAGCTTGTCGGGACAGGGTGATGAAAAACTGTTTTTT. Its translation is CASSLSGQGDEKLFF.

The V gene is TRBV5-1, the J gene TRBJ2-2; D not resolved. The CDR3 consists of 16 residues. Germline V gene lookup returns CDR1 SGHRS and CDR2 YFSETQ. V shed 0 bases and J shed 1 base, with 10 bases lying between them. The DNA of the CDR3 is TGCGCCAGCAGCTTGGATGGTCCACGGAACACCGGGGAGCTGTTTTTT. This gives the protein CASSLDGPRNTGELFF. Full variable domain (missing parts from reference TRBV5-1 and TRBJ2-2): KAGVTQTPRYLIKTRGQQVTLSCSPISGHRSVSWYQQTPGQGLQFLFEYFSETQRNKGNFPGRFSGRQFSNSRSEMNVSTLELGDSALYLCASSLDGPRNTGELFFGEGSRLTVL.

J is TRBJ1-4 and V is TRBV4-3; TRBD1 might be the D (5 bases). This CDR3 is 19 amino acids long. Trimming removed 2 bases from V and 3 bases from J, with 22 bases in between. CDR1 and CDR2 (germline): LGHNA, YSLEER. In DNA, the CDR3 is TGCGCCAGCAGCCAAACCCTGGGACTGCATGAAGGGGCTAATGAAAAACTGTTTTTT. Translated, it gives CASSQTLGLHEGANEKLFF.

The chain employs TRBV2 and TRBJ1-1, with TRBD1 as a possible D gene (6 bases). Between the trimmed V and J ends, which lost 2 bases and 0 bases, there was a span of 7 bases. This CDR3 is 14 amino acids long. The V gene's germline CDR1 is SNHLY and CDR2 FYNNEI. CDR3 loop: CASSERGVNTEAFF. Here the CDR3 DNA reads TGTGCCAGCAGTGAAAGGGGGGTGAACACTGAAGCTTTCTTT.

This chain connects TRBV29-1 to TRBJ2-6; TRBD1 might be the D (5 bases). The CDR3 contains 13 residues. Per germline, CDR1 SQVTM and CDR2 ANQGSEA. Trimming removed 7 bases from V and 11 bases from J, with 18 bases in between. In nucleotides, the CDR3 is TGCAGCGCTGTATTCCCAGGGAACCACGTCCTGACTTTC. Its protein is CSAVFPGNHVLTF. Using reference TRBV29-1 and TRBJ2-6 for the parts outside the CDR3, the full variable domain is SAVISQKPSRDICQRGTSLTIQCQVDSQVTMMFWYRQQPGQSLTLIATANQGSEATYESGFVIDKFPISRPNLTFSTLTVSNMSPEDSSIYLCSAVFPGNHVLTFGAGSRLTVL.

On this clone: Mismatch with germline at one junction end may stem from a read error. This chain uses TRBV10-3 with TRBJ1-5; the D gene is possibly TRBD1 (6 bases). The CDR3 runs to 13 residues. From germline, CDR1 is ENHRY and CDR2 SYGVKD. CDR3 nucleotide sequence: TGCGCCAGCAGTGAGGGGGGGAATCAGCCCCAGCATTTT. Amino acids: CASSEGGNQPQHF.

The chain combines TRBV7-9 with TRBJ1-6; D may be TRBD1 (5 bases). This CDR3 region has 18 residues. The V gene lost 5 bases and the J gene lost 13 bases, with 30 bases spanning the gap. From germline, CDR1 is SEHNR and CDR2 FQNEAQ (reference sequence). CDR3 DNA sequence: TGTGCCAGCAGCGCCGGGGCAGGTACGACCCTCTTGGATCGTCCCCTCCACTTT. Translating gives CASSAGAGTTLLDRPLHF. The variable domain in full, completed from reference TRBV7-9 and TRBJ1-6, reads DTGVSQNPRHKITKRGQNVTFRCDPISEHNRLYWYRQTLGQGPEFLTYFQNEAQLEKSRLLSDRFSAERPKGSFSTLEIQRTEQGDSAMYLCASSAGAGTTLLDRPLHFGNGTRLTVT.

This clone is medium-sized (0.01 to 0.1%) by share. The chain recombines TRBV6-1 with TRBJ2-7, with 8 nucleotides matching TRBD2. The germline V gene encodes CDR1 MNHNS and CDR2 SASEGT. V shed 6 bases and J 5 bases; nucleotides not matched to a gene: 9. The CDR3 extends over 14 amino acids. CDR3 sequence (DNA): TGTGCCAGCAGCGGGTGGAGTAGCGGGGACGAGCAGTACTTC. It yields the protein CASSGWSSGDEQYF.

This chain connects TRBV6-1 to TRBJ2-2; D is ambiguous. The germline gives CDR1 MNHNS, CDR2 SASEGT. V gave up 4 bases and J gave up 4 bases, with 10 bases separating them. This CDR3 spans 14 amino acids. This CDR3 reads CASSGRPLTGELFF. The CDR3 DNA follows: TGTGCCAGCAGTGGTCGACCCCTCACCGGGGAGCTGTTTTTT.

This clone was seen only a few times. The chain couples TRBV19 to TRBJ1-1; D not resolved. The CDR3 has 13 amino acids. The V end lost 8 bases, the J end lost 2 bases, and 12 bases lay between the germline ends. Germline V lookup: CDR1 LNHDA, CDR2 SQIVND (reference sequence). The CDR3 protein is CASQTPSNTEAFF. The CDR3 DNA sequence: TGTGCCAGTCAGACCCCTTCAAACACTGAAGCTTTCTTT.

The chain links TRBV18 to TRBJ2-3, with TRBD2 matching 7 bases. Germline V gives CDR1 KGHSH, CDR2 LQKENI. Unmatched junction bases numbered 2, after V lost 1 base and J lost 1 base. CDR3 size: 15 residues. CDR3 protein: CASSPRAGGTDTQYF. The CDR3 nucleotides are TGTGCCAGCTCACCACGGGCGGGAGGCACAGATACGCAGTATTTT.

In its sample, this clone was seen once. The CDR3 sequence is CASRVFRQVGDNSPLHF. DNA of the CDR3: TGTGCCAGTAGAGTATTCCGACAGGTTGGAGATAATTCACCCCTCCACTTT. The chain has TRBV19 and TRBJ1-6; possible D gene TRBD1, 6 bases. Between the trimmed V and J ends, which lost 6 bases and 5 bases, there was a span of 20 bases. This CDR3 spans 17 amino acids. CDR1 LNHDA and CDR2 SQIVND come from the germline V gene (reference sequence).

The rearrangement joins TRBV19 to TRBJ1-1, with unresolved D. The CDR3 length is 14 residues. V lost 3 bases and J 0 bases, leaving 8 bases between the germline ends. Germline CDR1 and CDR2: LNHDA and SQIVND (reference sequence). CDR3 loop: CASSIDHMNTEAFF. CDR3 nucleotides: TGTGCCAGTAGTATTGACCATATGAACACTGAAGCTTTCTTT. The entire variable domain, with the rest obtained from reference TRBV19 and TRBJ1-1, is as follows: DGGITQSPKYLFRKEGQNVTLSCEQNLNHDAMYWYRQDPGQGLRLIYYSQIVNDFQKGDIAEGYSVSREKKESFPLTVTSAQKNPTAFYLCASSIDHMNTEAFFGQGTRLTVV.

V gene TRBV2 combines with J gene TRBJ2-3; 7 bases are a match to TRBD1. CDR1 is SNHLY and CDR2 is FYNNEI in the germline V gene. The CDR3 has 15 residues. V gave up 8 bases and J gave up 4 bases; unmatched junction bases: 12. This CDR3 is CASPNLGQDPDTQYF. CDR3 nucleotides: TGTGCCAGCCCTAACTTAGGACAGGACCCAGATACGCAGTATTTT.

This clone was seen a single time. This chain links TRBV6-5 with TRBJ1-2; perhaps TRBD1 as D (5 bases). This CDR3 has 13 amino acids. V lost 2 bases, J lost 2 bases, and 6 bases lay in between. Germline assignment: CDR1 MNHEY and CDR2 SVGAGI. The CDR3 DNA is TGTGCCAGCAGTTACGACAGCAACTATGGCTACACCTTC. This gives the protein CASSYDSNYGYTF.

This chain joins TRBV5-1 and TRBJ1-4, with 8 bases fitting TRBD1. The germline V gene has CDR1 SGHRS and CDR2 YFSETQ. The length of the CDR3 is 16 residues. J was trimmed by 4 bases and V by 0 bases; bases with no gene match: 5. As DNA, the CDR3 is TGCGCCAGCAGCTTGGCCTCAGGGGGCATTAATGAAAAACTGTTTTTT. This gives the protein CASSLASGGINEKLFF.

This chain connects TRBV6-1 to TRBJ2-1; 12 bases are shared with TRBD2. The CDR3 sequence is 16 residues long. The germline V gene has CDR1 MNHNS and CDR2 SASEGT. V shed 4 bases and J 3 bases; nucleotides not matched to a gene: 4. This CDR3 is CASSAAGLAGYNEQFF. The CDR3 nucleotides read TGTGCCAGCAGTGCCGCGGGACTAGCGGGCTACAATGAGCAGTTCTTC.

The chain employs TRBV11-1 and TRBJ2-1; 10 positions match TRBD2. Germline V gives CDR1 SGHAT, CDR2 FQDESV (reference sequence). This CDR3 comprises 15 residues. Trimming at V came to 2 bases and at J to 5 bases, leaving 3 bases not matched to a gene. The CDR3 DNA is TGTGCCAGCAGCTTAAGTCTAGCGGGGGACAATGAGCAGTTCTTC. Its translation: CASSLSLAGDNEQFF.